The 13 T cell receptor beta chains reported below all come from one sample, sequenced in a study of T cell repertoires in cytomegalovirus infection. A single record per CDR3 protein comes from TCRdb applying MiXCR to the reads. The repertoire includes around 740,000 distinct CDR3 sequences, under 40% of them detected once, and roughly 2.8% sits in the top ten. The specimen was PBMCs. The receptor source for this set is a human donor in good health (CMV status not recorded). Some clones in this sample may be carry-over from other donors' samples.

V gene TRBV11-2 combines with J gene TRBJ2-5; TRBD2 agrees at 12 bases. This CDR3 is 19 amino acids long. After removal of 2 bases from V and 6 bases from J, the junction contained 16 bases not matched to a gene. Germline values: CDR1 SGHAT, CDR2 FQNNGV. The CDR3 is CASSLTLEGGLAGPQTQYF. CDR3 DNA: TGTGCCAGCAGCTTAACGCTTGAGGGGGGACTAGCGGGCCCTCAGACCCAGTACTTC.

The chain joins TRBV7-2 to TRBJ2-5; D remains ambiguous. This CDR3 has 14 residues. The V gene's germline CDR1 is SGHTA and CDR2 FQGNSA. V dropped 4 bases and J dropped 2 bases, with 11 bases sitting between them. The CDR3 loop is CASSSLLVQETQYF. The CDR3 region has the DNA TGTGCCAGCAGCTCGCTCCTAGTACAAGAGACCCAGTACTTC.

This chain connects TRBV6-1 to TRBJ2-7, with D uncertain. V lost 1 base and J lost 2, with 15 bases in between. The germline CDR1 and CDR2 sequences are MNHNS and SASEGT. The CDR3 covers 16 residues. The CDR3 here is CASSEGLDPAPYEQYF. The CDR3 DNA is TGTGCCAGCAGTGAAGGATTGGACCCAGCCCCCTACGAGCAGTACTTC.

This sequence joins TRBV28 and TRBJ2-7; D is undetermined. CDR3 length: 11 amino acids. Trimming cost V 6 bases and J 3 bases, with 6 bases left between them. Germline values: CDR1 MDHEN, CDR2 SYDVKM. The CDR3 here is CASRRSYEQYF. The CDR3 DNA reads TGTGCCAGCAGAAGAAGCTACGAGCAGTACTTC.

About this clonotype: A much larger clone differs from this one at a single base, so this may be a read error. The V and J genes are TRBV7-9 and TRBJ2-2; 7 positions match TRBD2. From germline, CDR1 is SEHNR and CDR2 FQNEAQ (reference sequence). The CDR3 consists of 18 residues. The chain's CDR3 is CASSPGRWAGDNTAELFF. The CDR3 nucleotides read TGTGCCAGCAGCCCAGGTAGATGGGCGGGAGATAACACCGCGGAGCTGTTTTTT.

This chain links TRBV12-3 or TRBV12-4 with TRBJ2-1; the D call may be TRBD1 or TRBD2 (5 bases each). The CDR3 totals 15 residues. Deletions cut 6 bases from V and 0 bases from J, with 12 bases between. The CDR3 region has the DNA TGTGCCAGCAGCCCCGGGACCACCTCCTACAATGAGCAGTTCTTC. It specifies CASSPGTTSYNEQFF.

This clonotype turned up a few times. The chain links TRBV6-1 to TRBJ2-1, with TRBD2 identical over 13 bases. After removal of 5 bases from V and 7 bases from J, the junction contained 5 bases not matched to a gene. Germline CDR1 is MNHNS and CDR2 is SASEGT. The CDR3 spans 15 residues. The CDR3 loop is CASSPGTSGKNEQFF. The CDR3 region has the DNA TGTGCCAGCAGTCCCGGGACTAGCGGGAAGAATGAGCAGTTCTTC.

This clonotype has more than one count but fewer than ten. The chain employs TRBV28 and TRBJ1-3; D not certain. CDR1 and CDR2 (germline): MDHEN, SYDVKM. The CDR3 is made up of 15 amino acids. V lost 7 bases to trimming and J lost 6 bases, with 19 bases between them. The CDR3 DNA follows: TGTGCCAGCACGCTGTGGGCATTCGGGGAAAACACCATATATTTT. Translated: CASTLWAFGENTIYF.

The CDR3 nucleotides read TGTGCCAGCAGTCCCTGGACAGGGGCCCTCACAGATACGCAGTATTTT. Translated: CASSPWTGALTDTQYF. The chain recombines TRBV27 with TRBJ2-3, with 9 bases aligning to TRBD1. The germline V gene encodes CDR1 MNHEY and CDR2 SMNVEV (reference sequence). J gave up 2 bases and V 5 bases, and 8 bases lay outside the gene matches. This CDR3 is 16 amino acids long.

Only a few counts were recorded for this clonotype. CDR3 DNA sequence: TGTGCCAGCAGTTTGAAAGCGGTCCGGGGCACCGGGGAGCTGTTTTTT. Translated, it gives CASSLKAVRGTGELFF. V is TRBV6-5 and J is TRBJ2-2, with D perhaps matching TRBD2 (5 bases). V was cut by 4 bases and J by 4 bases, with 16 bases left in between. This CDR3 has 16 residues. CDR1 and CDR2 (germline): MNHEY, SVGAGI.

This clonotype was recorded at least ten times. The chain has TRBV12-3 or TRBV12-4 and TRBJ1-1; D is uncertain. The V end was cut by 5 bases, the J end by 1 base, with 2 bases between. This CDR3 spans 11 amino acids. The CDR3: CASSKNTEAFF. DNA for the CDR3: TGTGCCAGCAGTAAGAACACTGAAGCTTTCTTT.

This chain uses TRBV12-3 or TRBV12-4 with TRBJ2-7; possibly TRBD2 for D (5 bases). The V end was cut by 0 bases, the J end by 5 bases, with 14 bases between. CDR3 length: 15 amino acids. The CDR3 DNA reads TGTGCCAGCAGTTTAGCTGGACTTCAGTTCGACGAGCAGTACTTC. This codes for CASSLAGLQFDEQYF.

This chain joins TRBV11-1 and TRBJ2-3; D is unclear. The length of the CDR3 is 15 residues. Trimming removed 2 bases from V and 3 bases from J, with 12 bases in between. Per germline, CDR1 SGHAT and CDR2 FQDESV (reference sequence). CDR3 nucleotide sequence: TGTGCCAGCAGCTTATCCAATTTTGGGACAGATACGCAGTATTTT. Translated, it gives CASSLSNFGTDTQYF.